The 26 T cell receptor beta chains below all came from one sample that was sequenced in a study of T cells after yellow fever vaccination. TCRdb itself ran the 5' RACE reads through MiXCR, one entry per CDR3 protein. This sample has about 99,000 distinct CDR3 sequences, with roughly 6% found just once. Source: CD8+ T cells sorted from PBMCs, taken 10 days after the yellow fever booster vaccination. These receptors came from a man aged 18 to 30 who received the YFV17D yellow fever vaccine.

The J gene is TRBJ2-5, the V gene TRBV10-3, with TRBD1 matching 8 bases. This CDR3 has 14 residues. Per the germline V gene, CDR1 is ENHRY and CDR2 is SYGVKD. The V segment lost 7 bases and the J segment 2 bases; nucleotides outside the gene matches: 6. The CDR3 nucleotides are TGTGCCATCACTCAGGGGGCCGGGCAAGAGACCCAGTACTTC. Translated: CAITQGAGQETQYF.

This clonotype came up many times. The genes are TRBV6-2 or TRBV6-3 and TRBJ2-6; D not resolved. V was trimmed by 0 bases and J by 0 bases, leaving 9 bases between them. Germline V CDR1 and CDR2: MNHEY, SVGEGT. The CDR3 extends over 17 amino acids. For the CDR3, the DNA is TGTGCCAGCAGTTACTCTAAGGACGGCTCTGGGGCCAACGTCCTGACTTTC. It yields the protein CASSYSKDGSGANVLTF.

This clonotype was detected a few times. Written as DNA, the CDR3 is TGTGCCAGCAGCAATTCAATAGCGGATACGCAGTATTTT. This translates into CASSNSIADTQYF. This chain uses TRBV7-9 with TRBJ2-3; a weak D match, TRBD2 (5 bases). Germline V lookup: CDR1 SEHNR, CDR2 FQNEAQ (reference sequence). This CDR3 is built from 13 residues. V was clipped by 5 bases and J by 6 bases, with 12 bases between them.

About this clonotype: The junction departs from the called germline gene at one end, perhaps through a read error. The chain links TRBV12-3 or TRBV12-4 to TRBJ2-7; D not certain. This CDR3 has 13 amino acids. CDR3 nucleotides: TGTGCCAGCAGTTTCGGTATCCGATACGGGCAGTACTTC. It encodes CASSFGIRYGQYF.

Many counts were recorded for this clonotype. This sequence joins TRBV6-6 and TRBJ2-7, with D perhaps given as TRBD1 or TRBD2 (6 bases each). The CDR3 runs 14 residues. The V end lost 5 bases, the J end lost 2 bases, and 13 bases lay between the germline ends. CDR1 MNHNY and CDR2 SVGAGI come from the germline V gene (reference sequence). CDR3 nucleotide sequence: TGTGCCAGCAGTCTCCCGGGGGCCCCCTACGAGCAGTACTTC. Protein: CASSLPGAPYEQYF.

This clonotype came up many times. J is TRBJ1-2 and V is TRBV29-1; 9 bases are a match to TRBD1. V dropped 4 bases and J dropped 3; count of bases not matched to a gene: 9. The germline V gene encodes CDR1 SQVTM and CDR2 ANQGSEA. There are 15 residues in the CDR3. The CDR3 region has the DNA TGCAGCGTTGGCCCGGGACAGGGCATTCACTATGGCTACACCTTC. Encoded protein: CSVGPGQGIHYGYTF.

V and J are TRBV5-1 and TRBJ2-6; D not resolved. CDR3 size: 15 residues. CDR1 and CDR2 from the germline V gene are SGHRS and YFSETQ. V was cut by 0 bases and J by 2 bases, with 6 bases left in between. DNA for the CDR3: TGCGCCAGCAGCTTGGTGAAGGCTGGGGCCAACGTCCTGACTTTC. Its translation is CASSLVKAGANVLTF.

This clonotype was found a few times. The chain uses TRBV19 and TRBJ1-2; 10 bases align to TRBD1. Trimming took 7 bases from V and 14 from J; bases not matched to a gene: 10. Germline CDR1 and CDR2: LNHDA and SQIVND (reference sequence). The CDR3 length is 12 residues. Here the CDR3 reads CASTPGQGERTF. CDR3 DNA: TGTGCCAGTACCCCCGGACAGGGGGAACGGACCTTC.

There are a few counts of this clonotype. The chain joins TRBV11-2 to TRBJ2-7; D may match TRBD1 or TRBD2 (5 bases each). Looked up from germline, CDR1 is SGHAT and CDR2 is FQNNGV. This CDR3 has 13 amino acids. Trimming took 4 bases from V and 5 from J, leaving 12 bases between them. CDR3 in DNA: TGTGCCAGCAGCTCGGGACCCGGGGACGAGCAGTACTTC. This encodes CASSSGPGDEQYF.

The table lists this clonotype with a few counts. The junction shows a germline mismatch at one end, possibly a read error. J is TRBJ2-5 and V is TRBV7-2; D could derive from TRBD1 or TRBD2 (5 bases each). The CDR3 loop spans 11 amino acids. The germline CDR1 and CDR2 sequences are SGHTA and FQGNSA. This CDR3 reads CASSLRGPGHF. CDR3 coding DNA: TGTGCCAGCAGCTTGAGGGGCCCGGGCCACTTC.

The sample holds a few counts of this clonotype. CDR3 in DNA: TGTGCCACCAGCAGGGGTAGCCAGGCAGGGGGCTACACCTTC. It yields the protein CATSRGSQAGGYTF. The J gene is TRBJ1-2, the V gene TRBV15, with D possibly matching TRBD1 (5 bases). The CDR3 has 14 residues. The germline V and J ends were trimmed by 3 bases and 8 bases, with 16 bases remaining between them. Looked up from germline, CDR1 is LNHNV and CDR2 is YYDKDF (reference sequence). The variable domain in full, with the rest retrieved from reference TRBV15 and TRBJ1-2, is DAMVIQNPRYQVTQFGKPVTLSCSQTLNHNVMYWYQQKSSQAPKLLFHYYDKDFNNEADTPDNFQSRRPNTSFCFLDIRSPGLGDTAMYLCATSRGSQAGGYTFGSGTRLTVV.

This sequence joins TRBV15 and TRBJ1-3; a weak D match, TRBD1 (6 bases). V was trimmed by 3 bases and J by 8 bases, leaving 20 bases between them. Germline V CDR1 and CDR2: LNHNV, YYDKDF (reference sequence). CDR3 size: 16 residues. The DNA for the CDR3 is TGTGCCACCAGCAGTTGGACAGCTAACTCGTGGGACACCATATATTTT. Amino acids: CATSSWTANSWDTIYF.

The CDR3 DNA follows: TGCAGTGCTAGAGAGACAGCGAACTATGGCTACACCTTC. Protein product: CSARETANYGYTF. This chain uses TRBV20-1 with TRBJ1-2, with D possibly matching TRBD1 (5 bases). In germline, CDR1 is DFQATT, CDR2 SNEGSKA (reference sequence). This CDR3 has 13 amino acids. Trimming removed 0 bases at V and 2 bases at J, with 7 bases between.

The gene calls are TRBV12-3 or TRBV12-4 and TRBJ2-1; maybe TRBD2 (6 bases). V was pared by 6 bases and J by 7 bases, with 10 bases between. This CDR3 region has 12 residues. The CDR3 DNA is TGTGCCAGCAGATCAGGGAGGAATGAGCAGTTCTTC. Translated, it gives CASRSGRNEQFF.

This clonotype has a count of ten or more. J is TRBJ2-7 and V is TRBV19, with no clear D. Germline lookup yields CDR1 LNHDA and CDR2 SQIVND (reference sequence). The CDR3 has 13 residues. Trimming removed 1 base from V and 9 bases from J, with 13 bases in between. The CDR3 DNA sequence: TGTGCCAGTAGTATAGTGGCTTCTCGTCCGCAGTACTTC. Residues: CASSIVASRPQYF.

This clonotype came up a few times. The chain couples TRBV7-9 to TRBJ2-1; D might be TRBD1 or TRBD2, each matching 5 bases. CDR1 is SEHNR, CDR2 FQNEAQ, per germline (reference sequence). The CDR3 runs to 16 residues. Trimming shortened V by 0 bases and J by 10 bases, and 19 bases separated the two germline ends. This chain's CDR3 is CASSLAVGTDRGEQFF. Here the CDR3 DNA reads TGTGCCAGCAGCTTAGCGGTTGGGACGGACCGAGGGGAGCAGTTCTTC.

This clonotype came up a few times. The chain is built from TRBV4-3 and TRBJ1-1; the D is unclear. The CDR3 is 14 amino acids. Germline V lookup: CDR1 LGHNA, CDR2 YSLEER. Trimming left V 3 bases short and J 1 base short, with 9 bases between. CDR3 nucleotide sequence: TGCGCCAGCAGCCACCCAAGGGCGAACACTGAAGCTTTCTTT. This gives the protein CASSHPRANTEAFF.

This clonotype has ten or more counts. V and J are TRBV9 and TRBJ2-1; possible D gene TRBD2, 5 bases. V was shortened by 4 bases and J by 10 bases, with 9 bases between the two germline ends. This CDR3 is 11 amino acids long. Per the germline V gene, CDR1 is SGDLS and CDR2 is YYNGEE. The CDR3 protein is CASSLTREQFF. CDR3 DNA: TGTGCCAGCAGCCTAACTAGGGAGCAGTTCTTC.

In its sample, this clonotype was seen a few times. The J gene is TRBJ2-3, the V gene TRBV5-6, with 10 bases matching TRBD2. Trimming removed 5 bases from V and 3 bases from J; junction bases left unmatched: 6. The CDR3 sequence is 15 residues long. The germline CDR1 and CDR2 sequences are SGHDT and YYEEEE. As DNA, the CDR3 is TGTGCCAGCAGGGCTAGCGGGGGTCTGACAGATACGCAGTATTTT. Amino acid sequence: CASRASGGLTDTQYF.

This clonotype was observed many times. The rearrangement joins TRBV7-8 to TRBJ2-3; 12 bases are a match to TRBD1. Germline V CDR1 and CDR2: SGHVS, FQNEAQ. The length of the CDR3 is 18 residues. V shed 0 bases, J shed 3 bases, and the junction held 7 bases outside the gene matches. CDR3 nucleotide sequence: TGTGCCAGCAGCTTAGCGCTTGGGACAGGGGGCGAGACAGATACGCAGTATTTT. This gives the protein CASSLALGTGGETDTQYF.

This chain connects TRBV7-8 to TRBJ2-5; possible D gene TRBD2, 6 bases. Germline V lookup: CDR1 SGHVS, CDR2 FQNEAQ. This CDR3 contains 14 residues. Trimming took off 0 bases at V and 5 bases at J, with 10 bases between the two ends. This CDR3 is CASSLAEGEETQYF. The CDR3 DNA follows: TGTGCCAGCAGCTTAGCGGAGGGCGAGGAGACCCAGTACTTC.

This clonotype has just a few counts. The gene calls are TRBV7-2 and TRBJ2-2, with 14 bases aligning to TRBD2. V lost 5 bases and J lost 5; bases outside the gene matches: 10. Germline CDR1 is SGHTA and CDR2 is FQGNSA. The CDR3 loop spans 18 amino acids. As DNA, the CDR3 is TGTGCCAGCAGCCGCCGACTAGCGGGGGGGCCTGGAACCGGGGAGCTGTTTTTT. It encodes CASSRRLAGGPGTGELFF.

The CDR3 here is CASSLISYNEQFF. The DNA for the CDR3 is TGTGCCAGCAGCTTAATCTCCTACAATGAGCAGTTCTTC. The rearrangement joins TRBV7-9 to TRBJ2-1; D unclear. V lost 2 bases and J 0 bases, leaving 2 bases between the germline ends. This CDR3 is 13 amino acids long. In germline, CDR1 is SEHNR, CDR2 FQNEAQ (reference sequence).

The table lists this clonotype with a few counts. The chain couples TRBV12-3 or TRBV12-4 to TRBJ1-2; D perhaps matches TRBD1 (6 bases). CDR3 length: 16 residues. The V end was cut by 6 bases, the J end by 1 base, with 18 bases between. For the CDR3, the DNA is TGTGCCAGCAGACCGGGACACCCGAACCTTAACTATGGCTACACCTTC. Amino acids: CASRPGHPNLNYGYTF.

This clonotype occurred a few times. The gene calls are TRBV19 and TRBJ2-3; 9 positions agree with TRBD2. Trimming cost V 3 bases and J 1 base; bases outside gene matches: 2. CDR3 length: 15 amino acids. Germline assignment: CDR1 LNHDA and CDR2 SQIVND (reference sequence). CDR3 sequence reads: CASSIAGGGTDTQYF. The CDR3 nucleotides are TGTGCCAGTAGTATCGCGGGGGGGGGCACAGATACGCAGTATTTT.

This clonotype has a count of ten or more. This chain links TRBV27 with TRBJ1-1, with a possible D match to TRBD1 (6 bases). CDR3 length: 13 amino acids. The ends were cut back, 4 bases at V and 1 base at J, with 7 bases in the middle. Germline assignment: CDR1 MNHEY and CDR2 SMNVEV (reference sequence). The CDR3 DNA follows: TGTGCCAGCAGTTCCAGGGGGAACACTGAAGCTTTCTTT. Its translation is CASSSRGNTEAFF.